The rows below give T cell receptor beta chains drawn from one sample of a study of T cell clonotyping in hematopoietic cell transplantation. The repertoire was sequenced with immunoSEQ multiplex PCR; TCRdb's copy has only in-frame clones and lacks some. The sample carries under 7,000 clones, approximately 87% recorded once. The source was peripheral blood mononuclear cells, collected 100 days after allogeneic stem cell transplant. Source of these receptors: a female patient between 35 and 55 years old who had an allogeneic stem cell transplant from a related donor, so the T cells may come from the graft donor. Some clones in this sample may be carry-over from other donors' samples. The CDR3 runs from the conserved cysteine through the conserved F or W. A D gene is named only where the DNA matches it firmly. Size is omitted from some rows. Given values are once, few, many or a class for expanded clones.

clone_size j_call d_call v_call cdr3_nt cdr3_aa
NA TRBJ2-2 NA TRBV6-4 TGTGCCAGCAGTTTAGCGTCGACCGGGGAGCTGTTTTTT CASSLASTGELFF
NA TRBJ2-5 NA TRBV5-8 TGTGCCAGCAGCTTTTTTGTGGGTGAGACCCAGTACTTC CASSFFVGETQYF
NA TRBJ2-2 TRBD2 TRBV5-4 TGTGCCAGCAGCTTGTCTAGCGGGAGAAGTACCGGGGAGCTGTTTTTT CASSLSSGRSTGELFF
few TRBJ1-1 NA TRBV2 TGTGCCAGCTCGAAGAACACTGAAGCTTTCTTT CASSKNTEAFF
NA TRBJ2-7 TRBD2 TRBV27 TGTGCCAGCAGTGCGTTCGGGAGGGGTTCCGAGCAGTACTTC CASSAFGRGSEQYF
NA TRBJ2-6 NA TRBV11-3 TGTGCCAGCAGCCAAGGAGGCTCTGGGGCCAACGTCCTGACTTTC CASSQGGSGANVLTF
NA TRBJ1-2 NA TRBV10-3 TGTGCCATCAGTGAGTCAGGGGTTGGCTACACCTTC CAISESGVGYTF
NA TRBJ1-2 TRBD1 TRBV28 TGTGCCAGCAGTCCCTGGGGCAGGGGGCAAGGGCATGGCTACACCTTC CASSPWGRGQGHGYTF
NA TRBJ2-1 TRBD2 TRBV12-5 TGTGCTAGTGGTTTGGAACCTAGCGGGTACAATGAGCAGTTCTTC CASGLEPSGYNEQFF
once TRBJ1-5 NA TRBV25-1 TGTGCCAGCACGGGGGGTGCGAATCAGCCCCAGCATTTT CASTGGANQPQHF
NA TRBJ1-4 TRBD1 TRBV28 TGTGCCAGCAGTAGACAGGGAACTAATGAAAAACTGTTTTTT CASSRQGTNEKLFF
NA TRBJ1-2 TRBD1 TRBV2 TGTGCCAGCAGCGGGGACAGGGGGCGAGTTGGCTACACCTTC CASSGDRGRVGYTF
NA TRBJ2-3 NA TRBV25-1 TGTGCCAGCAGTGAATCGGTGGCCCGCACAGATACGCAGTATTTT CASSESVARTDTQYF
few TRBJ2-3 TRBD2 TRBV30 TGTGCCTGGAGTTCCGCTTGGGGGGGAAGCACAGATACGCAGTATTTT CAWSSAWGGSTDTQYF
NA TRBJ1-1 NA TRBV6-1 TGTGCCAGCACCATTCGGACCCACACTGAAGCTTTCTTT CASTIRTHTEAFF
NA TRBJ1-5 TRBD1 TRBV2 TGTGCCAGCAGTGTGGCAGGGGGCGCGGGTCAGCCCCAGCATTTT CASSVAGGAGQPQHF
few TRBJ2-7 TRBD1 TRBV7-9 TGTGCCAGCACCGTAGGACAGGGGCCCCACGAGCAGTACTTC CASTVGQGPHEQYF
NA TRBJ1-1 NA TRBV7-3 TGTGCCAGCAGCTCCTCCGGGACCGGCGAAGCTTTCTTT CASSSSGTGEAFF
NA TRBJ2-5 NA TRBV5-1 TGCGCCAGCAGCTTCCAGAAAGAGACCCAGTACTTC CASSFQKETQYF
NA TRBJ2-3 NA TRBV5-1 TGCGCCAGCAGCTCCTCCATGGCCGGCACAGATACGCAGTATTTT CASSSSMAGTDTQYF
NA TRBJ2-7 NA TRBV30 TGTGCCTGGAGAGCACGCTCCTACGAGCAGTACTTC CAWRARSYEQYF
NA TRBJ1-1 TRBD1 TRBV7-8 TGTGCCAGCAGCTTCGGAACAGGGGTTGGTGAAGCTTTCTTT CASSFGTGVGEAFF
NA TRBJ2-3 TRBD2 TRBV5-1 TGCGCCAGCAGCGCCCTACTAGCGGGAGGGCCAAGCACAGATACGCAGTATTTT CASSALLAGGPSTDTQYF
NA TRBJ2-7 NA TRBV11-2 TGTGCCAGCAGCCACGGCCAGGCATACGAGCAGTACTTC CASSHGQAYEQYF
NA TRBJ2-7 NA TRBV20-1 TGCAGTGCCCGACGGCGCTACGAGCAGTACTTC CSARRRYEQYF
NA TRBJ2-7 NA TRBV25-1 TGTGCCAGCAGTAGGAACAGGGACGAGCAGTACTTC CASSRNRDEQYF
NA TRBJ2-7 NA TRBV11-2 TGTGCCAGCAGCTCACTGGTAGGGAGGACCTCCTACGAGCAGTACTTC CASSSLVGRTSYEQYF
NA TRBJ2-7 NA TRBV18 TGTGCCAGCCATACGAGCGGATCGAACGCCTACGAGCAGTACTTC CASHTSGSNAYEQYF
NA TRBJ2-3 NA TRBV4-1 TGCGCCAGCAGCCAAGAGGAGTTTTCCCCGCAGTATTTT CASSQEEFSPQYF
NA TRBJ1-1 NA TRBV10-2 TGCGCCAGCAGCGTGACAGGAGGATCCGAAGCTTTCTTT CASSVTGGSEAFF
NA TRBJ1-2 NA TRBV28 TGTGCCAGCAGTCCTACGCCAGGGCACAGTCCATTGGGCTACACCTTC CASSPTPGHSPLGYTF
once TRBJ2-3 NA TRBV5-1 TGCGCCAGCAACAGGGACGGCTTGGATACGCAGTATTTT CASNRDGLDTQYF
NA TRBJ2-7 TRBD2 TRBV5-5 TGTGCCAGCAGCTTGGGGCGGACTAGTAATCTCGACGAGCAGTACTTC CASSLGRTSNLDEQYF
few TRBJ2-3 TRBD2 TRBV6-4 TGTGCCAGCAGTGAGGGACTAGCGGGAGGGCCAGATACGCAGTATTTT CASSEGLAGGPDTQYF
NA TRBJ2-1 NA TRBV4-1 TGCGCCAGCAGCCAAGATGAAGGGGCAAGGAAGCAGTTCTTC CASSQDEGARKQFF
few TRBJ1-5 TRBD1 TRBV6-5 TGTGCCAGCAGTTCTCAACCCACAGGGGGCTCTCAGCCCCAGCATTTT CASSSQPTGGSQPQHF
NA TRBJ2-7 NA TRBV28 TGTGCCAGCAGTCCCGGAGTGGACTACGAGCAGTACTTC CASSPGVDYEQYF
NA TRBJ2-1 NA TRBV13 TGTGCCAGCAGCTCTAGCGTTTCTGAGCAGTTCTTC CASSSSVSEQFF
NA TRBJ1-5 NA TRBV5-8 TGTGCCAGCAGCTTGGTTCCGCAGGGCTTCGATCCCCAGCATTTT CASSLVPQGFDPQHF
NA TRBJ1-4 NA TRBV6-5 TGTGCCAGCAGTCCCTACAGGGAACGGGAAAAACTGTTTTTT CASSPYREREKLFF
NA TRBJ2-3 TRBD2 TRBV7-2 TGTGCCAGCAGCTTTTACGGGAGGGGCACAGATACGCAGTATTTT CASSFYGRGTDTQYF
NA TRBJ1-5 NA TRBV2 TGTGCCAGCAGTCTGGGGTTGCGGCAGCCCCAGCATTTT CASSLGLRQPQHF
once TRBJ1-1 NA TRBV7-8 TGTGCCAGCAGCTTAGCGCGTCAGTCTGAAGCTTTCTTT CASSLARQSEAFF
once TRBJ2-3 NA TRBV5-1 TGCGCCAGCAGCTCCAACCGGGGATATTTTACAGATACGCAGTATTTT CASSSNRGYFTDTQYF
NA TRBJ1-1 NA TRBV5-1 TGCGCCAGCAGCATAGGACGGCTGAACACTGAAGCTTTCTTT CASSIGRLNTEAFF